This T cell receptor (beta chain) was identified during a study of T cells in Graves' hyperthyroidism and ophthalmopathy. Source material for PBMCs was about 10 ml fresh peripheral blood. Overall study findings and caveats: Ophthalmopathy could be told apart from stable hyperthyroidism with a 13 V-J model. Among clonotypes expanded in thyroid above 0.001, most were also found in blood.

Trimming cost V 4 bases and J 3 bases; bases outside gene matches: 5. The CDR3 has 14 residues. Germline CDR1 reads MNHEY; CDR2 reads SVGAGI. TCR beta CDR3 sequences were amplified from RNA transcripts. Researchers ran a first-round RT-PCR on the TCR CDR3 using the HTBI primer set. One entry per CDR3 protein, called by TCRdb with MiXCR from the multiplex PCR reads. The sample records around 500,000 distinct CDR3 sequences, 15% to 20% being singletons. Worth noting for this clonotype: Its antigen is undetermined.

J is TRBJ2-7 and V is TRBV6-5; TRBD1 matches at 8 bases. Sequenced: blood. The clonotype comes from a woman in her twenties or thirties with Graves' ophthalmopathy. This CDR3 reads CASSWIGQGYEQYF. The CDR3 DNA reads as TGTGCCAGCAGTTGGATTGGACAGGGCTACGAGCAGTACTTC.